These 27 T cell receptor beta chains were sequenced from one sample in a study of human T cells and chemical hapten exposure (dated by TCRdb to about 2021). The library relied on RACE. These reads were obtained on a NextSeq 500. TCRdb trimmed public reads at Q25 via fastp, called clones via MiXCR and kept in-frame beta chains. Merged by CDR3 protein, the rows form single entries marked with the most common genes and DNA. The sample yields roughly 40,000 distinct CDR3 sequences; approximately 9% were counted once. The ten largest clones represent about 15% of the sample. The intended sense of this specimen's time point label: patch test 2, 6 weeks after DPC sensitization. In light of the paper, this sample's treatment or condition label describes: therapeutic diphenylcyclopropenone sensitization with weekly scalp DPC. This specimen consisted of whole blood, obtained in connection with sensitization to the hapten diphenylcyclopropenone (DPC). The receptors here all came from a woman aged 40-49 years with alopecia areata. Some clones in this sample may be carry-over from other donors' samples.

This clonotype was counted ten times or more. V and J are TRBV4-1 and TRBJ2-7; D is unclear. V shed 0 bases and J shed 3 bases, with 12 bases lying between them. CDR1 is MGHRA and CDR2 is YSYEKL in the germline V gene. This CDR3 is built from 15 residues. The CDR3 nucleotides read TGCGCCAGCAGCCAAGAGGACGGCCTAGTCTACGAGCAGTACTTC. Residues: CASSQEDGLVYEQYF.

In its sample, this clonotype was seen many times. CDR3 DNA sequence: TGTGCCAGCAGCTCGGTAATTGGGACACCCGGAACTAACTATGGCTACACCTTC. Its translation is CASSSVIGTPGTNYGYTF. The chain employs TRBV7-9 and TRBJ1-2; a possible D gene is TRBD1 (6 bases). Trimming removed 4 bases at V and 0 bases at J, with 21 bases between. Germline CDR1 and CDR2: SEHNR and FQNEAQ (reference sequence). CDR3 length equals 18 residues.

This clonotype was counted ten times or more. This chain joins TRBV20-1 and TRBJ2-3; D might be TRBD1 (6 bases). CDR3 length: 15 amino acids. The germline V and J ends were trimmed by 1 base and 8 bases, with 19 bases remaining between them. Germline loops: CDR1 DFQATT, CDR2 SNEGSKA (reference sequence). CDR3 amino acids: CSARVQQTGSSTQYF. Here the CDR3 DNA reads TGCAGTGCTAGAGTCCAACAGACAGGCTCTTCTACGCAGTATTTT.

This clonotype was recorded at least ten times. This rearrangement joins TRBV18 to TRBJ2-3; D remains unclear. The CDR3 runs 12 residues. Trimming removed 3 bases at V and 6 bases at J, with 7 bases between. In germline, CDR1 is KGHSH, CDR2 LQKENI. Written as DNA, the CDR3 is TGTGCCAGCTCACCCTCCCCGGATACGCAGTATTTT. Its protein is CASSPSPDTQYF.

This clonotype has ten or more counts. The chain uses TRBV4-2 and TRBJ2-3; tentatively, D is TRBD2 (6 bases). Germline V CDR1 and CDR2: LGHNA, YNFKEQ. Trimming shortened V by 0 bases and J by 1 base, and 11 bases separated the two germline ends. The CDR3 totals 16 residues. The CDR3 DNA follows: TGTGCCAGCAGCCAAGAGGCCGGAGGGGGCACAGATACGCAGTATTTT. Its translation is CASSQEAGGGTDTQYF.

This clonotype was observed at least ten times. The rearrangement joins TRBV6-6 to TRBJ1-3; maybe TRBD1 (5 bases). The CDR3 is 14 amino acids. Germline assignment: CDR1 MNHNY and CDR2 SVGAGI (reference sequence). With 6 bases removed from V and 6 bases from J, the gap between germline ends came to 15 bases. The CDR3 sequence: CASSPGRRENTIYF. CDR3 nucleotides: TGTGCCAGCAGCCCGGGACGGCGTGAAAACACCATATATTTT.

This clonotype was counted many times. This rearrangement joins TRBV27 to TRBJ1-1; TRBD1 matches 7 bases. Germline CDR1 is MNHEY and CDR2 is SMNVEV (reference sequence). Trimming at V came to 6 bases and at J to 3 bases, leaving 10 bases not matched to a gene. The CDR3 covers 15 residues. In DNA, the CDR3 is TGTGCCAGCAGCTCAGACAGGGTGCGGTACACTGAAGCTTTCTTT. Its translation: CASSSDRVRYTEAFF.

The V call is TRBV28, the J call TRBJ1-6; D is ambiguous. The CDR3 length is 12 residues. V dropped 2 bases and J dropped 10 bases, with 6 bases sitting between them. Germline CDR1 reads MDHEN; CDR2 reads SYDVKM. CDR3 sequence: CASSLDRSPLHF. The CDR3 DNA reads as TGTGCCAGCAGTTTAGACCGCTCACCCCTCCACTTT.

This clonotype appeared many times. The rearrangement uses TRBV25-1 and TRBJ2-7; 7 nucleotides agree with TRBD1. This CDR3 is 15 amino acids long. Trimming removed 3 bases from V and 2 bases from J; junction bases left unmatched: 7. CDR1 MGHDK and CDR2 SYGVNS come from the germline V gene. As DNA, the CDR3 is TGTGCCAGCAGTGAGCCTAGGGACAGTACCTACGAGCAGTACTTC. Its protein is CASSEPRDSTYEQYF.

In this sample, this clonotype turned up many times. The rearrangement joins TRBV6-4 to TRBJ2-3; tentatively, D is TRBD1 (6 bases). The V gene lost 7 bases and the J gene lost 4 bases, with 15 bases spanning the gap. Germline CDR1 reads MRHNA; CDR2 reads SNTAGT. The CDR3 has 14 residues. CDR3 coding DNA: TGTGCCAGCACCCCAATGCCAGGGGCAGATACGCAGTATTTT. Translation gives CASTPMPGADTQYF.

This clonotype was found many times. The gene calls are TRBV27 and TRBJ2-1, with 9 positions matching TRBD1. Trimming at V came to 3 bases and at J to 2 bases, leaving 2 bases not matched to a gene. CDR3 length equals 15 residues. Germline V gene lookup returns CDR1 MNHEY and CDR2 SMNVEV (reference sequence). Here the CDR3 reads CASSFDRGTYNEQFF. Here the CDR3 DNA reads TGTGCCAGCAGTTTCGACAGGGGGACCTACAATGAGCAGTTCTTC.

This clonotype was picked up many times. The chain carries TRBV11-2 and TRBJ2-4, with TRBD1 matching 7 bases. The germline V gene has CDR1 SGHAT and CDR2 FQNNGV. The CDR3 contains 15 residues. The V and J ends lost 2 bases and 1 base, in that order; junction bases with no gene match: 2. In DNA form, the CDR3 reads TGTGCCAGCAGCTTAACGACAGGGGCCAAAAACATTCAGTACTTC. It codes for CASSLTTGAKNIQYF.

This clonotype was seen at least ten times. V usage is TRBV5-4 and J usage is TRBJ1-4, with D perhaps TRBD1 (5 bases). This CDR3 comprises 15 residues. Trimming shortened V by 0 bases and J by 10 bases, and 16 bases separated the two germline ends. Looked up from germline, CDR1 is SGHNT and CDR2 is YYREEE (reference sequence). This CDR3 is CASSLGGGPAGKLFF. The CDR3, as DNA: TGTGCCAGCAGCTTGGGGGGGGGACCCGCCGGAAAACTGTTTTTT.

The chain is built from TRBV11-2 and TRBJ2-1, with unresolved D. From germline, CDR1 is SGHAT and CDR2 FQNNGV. Between the trimmed V and J ends, which lost 5 bases and 7 bases, there was a span of 6 bases. The CDR3 sequence is 11 residues long. CDR3 loop: CASSPKNEQFF. The DNA of the CDR3 is TGTGCCAGCAGCCCTAAGAATGAGCAGTTCTTC.

This clonotype was seen ten or more times. CDR3 DNA sequence: TGTGCCAGCACCCCCCTAGCGGGGGGACACAATGAGCAGTTCTTC. It translates to CASTPLAGGHNEQFF. The chain uses TRBV7-8 and TRBJ2-1; 11 positions match TRBD2. Germline V lookup: CDR1 SGHVS, CDR2 FQNEAQ. The CDR3 consists of 15 residues. V trimming: 7 bases; J trimming: 5 bases; junction bases outside the gene matches: 7.

There are a few counts of this clonotype. Written as DNA, the CDR3 is TGTGCCAGCAGTTCTCTAAGGGACACCGGGGAGCTGTTTTTT. Amino acids: CASSSLRDTGELFF. V is TRBV2 and J is TRBJ2-2; D remains unclear. Germline V gene sequence: CDR1 SNHLY, CDR2 FYNNEI. The length of the CDR3 is 14 residues. The ends were cut back, 5 bases at V and 3 bases at J, with 10 bases in the middle.

This clonotype occurred a few times. The chain couples TRBV19 to TRBJ1-2; no clear D. The CDR3 is 11 residues long. Between the trimmed V and J ends, which lost 6 bases and 5 bases, there was a span of 7 bases. Germline V gene lookup returns CDR1 LNHDA and CDR2 SQIVND (reference sequence). The CDR3 loop is CASRDNYGYTF. In DNA form, the CDR3 reads TGTGCCAGTAGAGACAATTATGGCTACACCTTC.

The rearrangement links TRBV4-1 to TRBJ1-4; no clear D gene. Trimming removed 1 base from V and 0 bases from J, with 6 bases in between. CDR3 length: 15 residues. CDR1 is MGHRA, CDR2 YSYEKL, per germline. CDR3 bases: TGCGCCAGCAGCCAAGGTCGAGCAACTAATGAAAAACTGTTTTTT. It is translated as CASSQGRATNEKLFF.

This clonotype was picked up many times. DNA for the CDR3: TGTGCTAGTGGGCAAACAGTGGTCAATGAGCAGTTCTTC. It translates to CASGQTVVNEQFF. The chain couples TRBV12-5 to TRBJ2-1; D not certain. Germline V CDR1 and CDR2: LGHNT, FRNRAP. V was trimmed by 6 bases and J by 6 bases, leaving 12 bases between them. CDR3 length: 13 residues. Full variable domain (remainder filled in from reference TRBV12-5 and TRBJ2-1): DARVTQTPRHKVTEMGQEVTMRCQPILGHNTVFWYRQTMMQGLELLAYFRNRAPLDDSGMPKDRFSAEMPDATLATLKIQPSEPRDSAVYFCASGQTVVNEQFFGPGTRLTVL.

Ten or more counts support this clonotype. This chain joins TRBV7-6 and TRBJ1-1; D gene uncertain. V was shortened by 2 bases and J by 1 base, with 5 bases between the two germline ends. The CDR3 sequence is 13 residues long. The germline V gene has CDR1 SGHVS and CDR2 FNYEAQ. The CDR3 is CASSLSGNTEAFF. Here the CDR3 DNA reads TGTGCCAGCAGCTTATCAGGGAACACTGAAGCTTTCTTT.

This clonotype was counted once. Being one base from a much bigger clone, this may be a read error. V and J are TRBV4-1 and TRBJ2-1; TRBD2 might be the D (7 bases). The V gene's germline CDR1 is MGHRA and CDR2 YSYEKL. V lost 6 bases and J lost 6, with 21 bases in between. The CDR3 loop spans 16 amino acids. The chain's CDR3 is CASRRVGGGPRNEQFF. In nucleotides, the CDR3 is TGCGCCAGCAGAAGGGTCGGCGGGGGCCCTCGCAATGAGCAGTTCTTC.

The CDR3 nucleotides are TGTGCCAGCAGGCAGGGGAATCCTCTCTACACCTTC. Its translation: CASRQGNPLYTF. The chain employs TRBV21-1 and TRBJ1-2; whether TRBD1, the table's D call, matches the DNA was not checked. TRBV21-1 is described as a pseudogene. CDR3 size: 12 residues.

This chain joins TRBV20-1 and TRBJ2-7; 8 bases align to TRBD2. Germline CDR1 is DFQATT and CDR2 is SNEGSKA (reference sequence). CDR3 length: 16 residues. Unmatched junction bases numbered 9, after V lost 0 bases and J lost 2 bases. CDR3 DNA sequence: TGCAGTGCTAGAGATCTCGGTAGCGGGACCGCCTACGAGCAGTACTTC. It yields the protein CSARDLGSGTAYEQYF.

This clonotype was seen repeatedly, ten times or more. This rearrangement joins TRBV20-1 to TRBJ2-3; possibly TRBD1 for D (6 bases). The CDR3 loop spans 11 amino acids. The germline V gene encodes CDR1 DFQATT and CDR2 SNEGSKA (reference sequence). Trimming removed 7 bases from V and 1 base from J, with 6 bases in between. Written as DNA, the CDR3 is TGCAGTGGACAGGGCACAGATACGCAGTATTTT. Its protein product is CSGQGTDTQYF.

This clonotype showed up just a few times. The chain has TRBV20-1 and TRBJ1-2; a weak D match, TRBD1 (5 bases). This CDR3 is 14 amino acids long. The V gene's germline CDR1 is DFQATT and CDR2 SNEGSKA (reference sequence). Deletions cut 6 bases from V and 2 bases from J, with 16 bases between. CDR3 in DNA: TGCAGTGCCCCCGGACATTCGAAAAACTATGGCTACACCTTC. This gives the protein CSAPGHSKNYGYTF.

The V call is TRBV28, the J call TRBJ1-5, with 8 bases identical to TRBD1. The J segment lost 6 bases and the V segment lost 5 bases, leaving 6 bases of the junction unmatched. The CDR3 covers 14 residues. Looked up from germline, CDR1 is MDHEN and CDR2 is SYDVKM. The CDR3: CASSPGQGGQPQHF. CDR3 bases: TGTGCCAGCAGTCCCGGACAGGGCGGTCAGCCCCAGCATTTT.

This clonotype was seen repeatedly, ten times or more. V and J are TRBV11-2 and TRBJ2-2; D is possibly TRBD2 (6 bases). Looked up from germline, CDR1 is SGHAT and CDR2 is FQNNGV. The germline V and J ends were trimmed by 0 bases and 6 bases, with 11 bases remaining between them. The CDR3 extends over 15 amino acids. CDR3 region: CASSLDRAGSGELFF. The CDR3 nucleotides read TGTGCCAGCAGCTTAGATCGCGCGGGGTCCGGGGAGCTGTTTTTT. The full variable domain, rest sourced from reference TRBV11-2 and TRBJ2-2, is EAGVAQSPRYKIIEKRQSVAFWCNPISGHATLYWYQQILGQGPKLLIQFQNNGVVDDSQLPKDRFSAERLKGVDSTLKIQPAKLEDSAVYLCASSLDRAGSGELFFGEGSRLTVL.